This T cell receptor (beta chain) is drawn from a study of cytomegalovirus exposure and HLA in healthy donors. Notes on the study in general: The study flagged fewer than 200 TCR beta chains as cytomegalovirus-associated. Reported results showed that the classifier diagnosed cytomegalovirus status with high specificity and sensitivity.

Some clones are missing from TCRdb's copy, which holds only in-frame ones; the method was immunoSEQ multiplex PCR. Of 200,000 to 300,000 clones in the sample, 87% are singletons; the top ten hold approximately 2.5%. The CDR3 loop spans 17 amino acids. Trimming removed 0 bases from V and 7 bases from J, with 20 bases in between. Per the germline V gene, CDR1 is LGHNA and CDR2 is YSLEER. A remark on this clone: No antigen is known for it.

The sample consisted of PBMCs. The chain employs TRBV4-3 and TRBJ2-3; D is uncertain. The receptor comes from a man younger than 35 in good health and CMV-seronegative. The CDR3 DNA is TGCGCCAGCAGCCAAGATCGCACGGGTGTCCGATATAATACGCAGTATTTT. Protein: CASSQDRTGVRYNTQYF.